One sample yielded the 32 T cell receptor beta chains listed below, sequenced in a study of blood T cell repertoires in COVID-19. Assay: immunoSEQ multiplex PCR; the TCRdb copy retains only in-frame clones and omits some. This sample has approximately 210,000 clones, with roughly 84% found just once. Sequences were obtained from peripheral blood. These receptor sequences come from a man aged 35 to 55 with active or convalescent COVID-19.

This chain links TRBV19 with TRBJ2-7; 10 bases agree with TRBD1. This CDR3 comprises 14 residues. Germline V gives CDR1 LNHDA, CDR2 SQIVND (reference sequence). The V segment lost 8 bases and the J segment 4 bases; nucleotides outside the gene matches: 8. The CDR3 protein is CASSAGTGAYEQYF. The CDR3 region has the DNA TGTGCCAGTTCGGCCGGGACAGGGGCTTACGAGCAGTACTTC.

The chain combines TRBV28 with TRBJ1-6; TRBD1 is a possible D gene (6 bases). CDR1 and CDR2 from the germline V gene are MDHEN and SYDVKM. This CDR3 has 15 residues. Trimming stripped 7 bases from V and 2 bases from J, with 12 bases between. The CDR3 nucleotides read TGTGCCAGCATCTTCCGGGACACCTATAATTCACCCCTCCACTTT. Protein sequence: CASIFRDTYNSPLHF.

V gene TRBV30 combines with J gene TRBJ1-4, with a weak D call TRBD1 (5 bases). This CDR3 is built from 14 residues. Germline V gene data show CDR1 as GTSNPN and CDR2 as SVGIG (reference sequence). V was cut by 1 base and J by 7 bases, with 13 bases left in between. DNA of the CDR3: TGTGCCTGGAGTGAGGGACTGGAACCTGAAAAACTGTTTTTT. Translating gives CAWSEGLEPEKLFF. The whole variable domain, filled in from reference TRBV30 and TRBJ1-4, reads SQTIHQWPATLVQPVGSPLSLECTVEGTSNPNLYWYRQAAGRGLQLLFYSVGIGQISSEVPQNLSASRPQDRQFILSSKKLLLSDSGFYLCAWSEGLEPEKLFFGSGTQLSVL.

This clone appeared a single time. The genes are TRBV19 and TRBJ1-4; 9 nucleotides match TRBD1. Germline CDR1 is LNHDA and CDR2 is SQIVND (reference sequence). CDR3 length equals 14 residues. With 7 bases clipped from V and 7 bases from J, the junction kept 7 bases outside the gene matches. CDR3 DNA sequence: TGTGCCAGTATTGAAACAGGGGGCCTTGAAAAACTGTTTTTT. Its protein is CASIETGGLEKLFF.

The chain carries TRBV6-4 and TRBJ1-2, with TRBD1 matching 7 bases. V shed 0 bases, J shed 8 bases, and the junction held 3 bases outside the gene matches. This CDR3 comprises 13 residues. Germline V gene data show CDR1 as MRHNA and CDR2 as SNTAGT. CDR3 sequence (DNA): TGTGCCAGCAGTGACTCACACAGGGGAGGCTACACCTTC. It codes for CASSDSHRGGYTF.

The chain has TRBV6-1 and TRBJ1-3; TRBD1 matches 9 bases. The CDR3 length is 16 residues. In germline, CDR1 is MNHNS, CDR2 SASEGT. J gave up 0 bases and V 3 bases, and 3 bases lay outside the gene matches. The CDR3, as DNA: TGTGCCAGCAGTGACCCGGGACAGGGCTCTGGAAACACCATATATTTT. Residues: CASSDPGQGSGNTIYF.

The chain combines TRBV5-4 with TRBJ1-1; no firm D call. Germline V gene lookup returns CDR1 SGHNT and CDR2 YYREEE (reference sequence). The CDR3 extends over 12 amino acids. The ends were cut back, 5 bases at V and 2 bases at J, with 7 bases in the middle. In nucleotides, the CDR3 is TGTGCCAGCAGTACTTTCAACACTGAAGCTTTCTTT. Its protein is CASSTFNTEAFF.

A remark on this clone: The junction departs from germline at one end; a sequencing error may be responsible. This chain joins TRBV5-1 and TRBJ2-7, with 12 bases matching TRBD1. The CDR3 loop spans 15 amino acids. The germline V gene encodes CDR1 SGHRS and CDR2 YFSETQ. CDR3 sequence reads: CASSFGTGGYYEQYF. In nucleotides, the CDR3 is TGCGCCAGCAGCTTCGGGACAGGGGGCTATTACGAGCAGTACTTT.

Concerning this clone: This sample also contains other DNA sequences that code for the same CDR3. V is TRBV19 and J is TRBJ1-1; D call uncertain. The CDR3 has 14 amino acids. The ends were cut back, 1 base at V and 3 bases at J, with 9 bases in the middle. From germline, CDR1 is LNHDA and CDR2 SQIVND (reference sequence). The CDR3: CASSIGGGYTEAFF. As DNA, the CDR3 is TGTGCCAGTAGTATAGGGGGAGGGTACACTGAAGCTTTCTTT.

J is TRBJ2-3 and V is TRBV28, with 13 nucleotides matching TRBD2. The CDR3 contains 16 residues. The J segment lost 4 bases and the V segment lost 5 bases, leaving 6 bases of the junction unmatched. Germline CDR1 MDHEN, CDR2 SYDVKM. CDR3 region: CASSRTSGGFSDTQYF. The CDR3 region has the DNA TGTGCCAGCAGTAGGACTAGCGGGGGATTTTCAGATACGCAGTATTTT.

V usage is TRBV27 and J usage is TRBJ2-7; D possibly corresponds to TRBD1 (6 bases). The germline V gene has CDR1 MNHEY and CDR2 SMNVEV (reference sequence). The CDR3 length is 14 residues. The V and J ends lost 4 bases and 5 bases respectively, with 15 bases between them. This chain's CDR3 is CASSSPQGINEQYF. The CDR3 bases are TGTGCCAGCAGTTCCCCTCAGGGGATCAACGAGCAGTACTTC.

V usage is TRBV9 and J usage is TRBJ2-1, with 11 positions matching TRBD2. CDR1 is SGDLS, CDR2 YYNGEE, per germline. The CDR3 is 16 amino acids. Trimming at V came to 3 bases and at J to 8 bases, leaving 10 bases not matched to a gene. CDR3 protein: CASSGNSGGAFYEQFF. Written as DNA, the CDR3 is TGTGCCAGCAGCGGCAATAGCGGGGGGGCTTTTTATGAGCAGTTCTTC.

This chain joins TRBV6-5 and TRBJ2-7, with 7 bases identical to TRBD2. Germline CDR1 is MNHEY and CDR2 is SVGAGI. The CDR3 is 14 amino acids. V shed 0 bases, J shed 5 bases, and the junction held 4 bases outside the gene matches. The CDR3 nucleotides read TGTGCCAGCAGTTACTCAGCGGGGTCCGACGAGCAGTACTTC. This encodes CASSYSAGSDEQYF.

The rearrangement links TRBV27 to TRBJ1-2, with D possibly being TRBD1 (6 bases). The CDR3 spans 17 residues. Germline CDR1 and CDR2: MNHEY and SMNVEV (reference sequence). The V end lost 2 bases, the J end lost 4 bases, and 20 bases lay between the germline ends. CDR3 sequence reads: CASSLGSRGLNSYGYTF. CDR3 in DNA: TGTGCCAGCAGTTTAGGGAGCAGGGGCCTAAACTCCTATGGCTACACCTTC.

V usage is TRBV1 and J usage is TRBJ2-7; TRBD1 is the table's D call, not checked against the DNA. TRBV1 is termed a pseudogene. The CDR3 loop spans 15 amino acids. CDR3 region: CTSSPPATEAYEQYF. The CDR3 DNA sequence: TGCACCAGCAGCCCCCCGGCGACAGAGGCCTACGAGCAGTACTTC.

The CDR3, as DNA: TGTGCCAGCAGCTTAGTTCAGACATCTAACTATGGCTACACCTTC. This gives the protein CASSLVQTSNYGYTF. The chain couples TRBV7-9 to TRBJ1-2; D unresolved. V dropped 1 base and J dropped 0 bases, with 9 bases sitting between them. The germline V gene encodes CDR1 SEHNR and CDR2 FQNEAQ (reference sequence). The CDR3 totals 15 residues.

The chain joins TRBV6-6 to TRBJ1-5, with 9 bases lining up with TRBD1. After removal of 6 bases from V and 2 bases from J, the junction contained 8 bases not matched to a gene. CDR1 is MNHNY, CDR2 SVGAGI, per germline (reference sequence). The CDR3 spans 16 residues. The CDR3 region is CASRGTGLYGNQPQHF. In nucleotides, the CDR3 is TGTGCCAGCAGAGGGACAGGGCTTTACGGCAATCAGCCCCAGCATTTT.

This sequence joins TRBV29-1 and TRBJ1-2; 7 bases fit TRBD1. With 3 bases clipped from V and 4 bases from J, the junction kept 5 bases outside the gene matches. Germline CDR1 and CDR2: SQVTM and ANQGSEA. CDR3 size: 13 residues. The CDR3 bases are TGCAGCGTTGAGGAGGGGGCAAGCTATGGCTACACCTTC. As protein: CSVEEGASYGYTF.

V and J are TRBV30 and TRBJ1-2; possibly TRBD1 for D (6 bases). V gave up 0 bases and J gave up 6 bases, with 14 bases separating them. CDR3 length equals 14 residues. Germline V gene sequence: CDR1 GTSNPN, CDR2 SVGIG (reference sequence). CDR3 nucleotides: TGTGCCTGGAGTGTACAAGGGGGAGAAGATGGCTACACCTTC. It codes for CAWSVQGGEDGYTF.

The rearrangement uses TRBV16 and TRBJ1-1; weak D call: TRBD1 (6 bases). V gave up 1 base and J gave up 0 bases, with 15 bases separating them. The germline V gene encodes CDR1 KGHSY and CDR2 FQNENV. The CDR3 is 17 amino acids. The CDR3 loop reads CASSQFSGGYMNTEAFF. CDR3 in DNA: TGTGCCAGCAGCCAATTTTCGGGGGGCTACATGAACACTGAAGCTTTCTTT.

The genes are TRBV5-4 and TRBJ2-5; possible D gene TRBD2, 5 bases. Germline values: CDR1 SGHNT, CDR2 YYREEE (reference sequence). CDR3 length: 15 amino acids. The V gene lost 4 bases and the J gene lost 4 bases, with 17 bases spanning the gap. CDR3 in amino acids: CASSATGREGETQYF. CDR3 coding DNA: TGTGCCAGCAGCGCGACGGGGAGAGAGGGAGAGACCCAGTACTTC.

The genes are TRBV10-3 and TRBJ2-3; tentatively, D is TRBD2 (5 bases). Per the germline V gene, CDR1 is ENHRY and CDR2 is SYGVKD. The CDR3 sequence is 12 residues long. V was clipped by 7 bases and J by 6 bases, with 11 bases between them. The DNA of the CDR3 is TGTGCCATCACCGGGAACGGGGATACGCAGTATTTT. Amino acid sequence: CAITGNGDTQYF.

In this sample, this clone turned up once. The chain recombines TRBV5-5 with TRBJ1-2; no reliable D call. This CDR3 region has 12 residues. The germline V gene encodes CDR1 SGHKS and CDR2 YYEKEE (reference sequence). V lost 4 bases to trimming and J lost 3 bases, with 7 bases between them. CDR3 in amino acids: CASSPSYYGYTF. DNA of the CDR3: TGTGCCAGCAGCCCCTCCTACTATGGCTACACCTTC.

The chain combines TRBV5-5 with TRBJ2-7; D possibly corresponds to TRBD1 (8 bases). V lost 5 bases, J lost 4 bases, and 22 bases lay in between. CDR1 is SGHKS and CDR2 is YYEKEE in the germline V gene (reference sequence). This CDR3 is built from 16 residues. The DNA of the CDR3 is TGTGCCAGCAGTTTCAGAGATACAGGGGGGGTGTACGAGCAGTACTTC. Protein: CASSFRDTGGVYEQYF.

This clone was seen once. The rearrangement uses TRBV7-8 and TRBJ1-2; D remains ambiguous. Per germline, CDR1 SGHVS and CDR2 FQNEAQ. The CDR3 loop spans 14 amino acids. V gave up 2 bases and J gave up 2 bases, with 9 bases separating them. CDR3 sequence reads: CASSLSAGNYGYTF. In DNA form, the CDR3 reads TGTGCCAGCAGCTTAAGTGCGGGAAACTATGGCTACACCTTC.

The genes are TRBV28 and TRBJ1-5; tentatively, D is TRBD1 (6 bases). V was clipped by 7 bases and J by 7 bases, with 14 bases between them. This CDR3 comprises 13 residues. Germline lookup yields CDR1 MDHEN and CDR2 SYDVKM. The CDR3 DNA reads as TGTGCCAGCACCCCAGGGACACTCCAGCCCCAGCATTTT. It specifies CASTPGTLQPQHF.

The J gene is TRBJ2-5, the V gene TRBV4-1, with 12 bases that match TRBD2. The CDR3 is 16 amino acids. Germline trimming cut 4 bases from V and 5 bases from J; bases unmatched to any gene: 8. The germline gives CDR1 MGHRA, CDR2 YSYEKL. CDR3: CASSLGASGGAETQYF. DNA for the CDR3: TGCGCCAGCAGCCTCGGGGCTAGCGGGGGGGCGGAGACCCAGTACTTC.

The V gene is TRBV7-9, the J gene TRBJ2-4, with D possibly matching TRBD1 (8 bases). From germline, CDR1 is SEHNR and CDR2 FQNEAQ (reference sequence). Trimming cost V 5 bases and J 2 bases, with 22 bases left between them. The CDR3 is made up of 18 amino acids. CDR3 sequence: CASSPGGGSGATKNIQYF. As DNA, the CDR3 is TGTGCCAGCAGCCCAGGGGGCGGGAGTGGGGCGACCAAAAACATTCAGTACTTC.

This rearrangement joins TRBV14 to TRBJ1-4, with a weak D call TRBD1 (5 bases). V dropped 4 bases and J dropped 4 bases, with 13 bases sitting between them. CDR3 length: 15 amino acids. CDR1 and CDR2 from the germline V gene are SGHDN and FVKESK. CDR3 sequence (DNA): TGTGCCAGCAGCCGTCGACAGTTCTTTAATGAAAAACTGTTTTTT. Protein product: CASSRRQFFNEKLFF.

The gene calls are TRBV5-1 and TRBJ2-1, with D unclear. The CDR3 totals 17 residues. Germline V gene data show CDR1 as SGHRS and CDR2 as YFSETQ. Trimming took off 0 bases at V and 2 bases at J, with 15 bases between the two ends. In DNA form, the CDR3 reads TGCGCCAGCAGCTTGGAGACTCGACCGAGACCCTACAATGAGCAGTTCTTC. It encodes CASSLETRPRPYNEQFF.

The V and J genes are TRBV29-1 and TRBJ2-2; a possible D gene is TRBD1 (5 bases). CDR1 SQVTM and CDR2 ANQGSEA come from the germline V gene. Trimming stripped 4 bases from V and 4 bases from J, with 16 bases between. This CDR3 spans 15 amino acids. DNA of the CDR3: TGCAGCGTTGTCGAAGGGCAGGGTGGCACCGGGGAGCTGTTTTTT. Translation gives CSVVEGQGGTGELFF.

The chain carries TRBV6-5 and TRBJ2-7; possible D gene TRBD1, 6 bases. Germline V gene lookup returns CDR1 MNHEY and CDR2 SVGAGI. The CDR3 consists of 14 residues. V gave up 6 bases and J gave up 0 bases, with 12 bases separating them. CDR3 bases: TGTGCCAGCAGGGACGACAGGAGCTCCTACGAGCAGTACTTC. Protein: CASRDDRSSYEQYF.